This T cell receptor (beta chain) comes out of a study of blood T cell repertoires in COVID-19. Overall study context: The United States, Italy and Spain were the sources of the acute and convalescent COVID-19 samples. T cells, B-cell-depleted T cells, or PBMCs provided the cDNA or gDNA that served as material.

How the authors handled the data: Amplification from reference gene primers served as the basis for estimated nucleated cell counts. The table came from immunoSEQ multiplex PCR; TCRdb's copy has only in-frame clones and leaves some out. V and J calls and clone size are those listed in that table; D and trimming were worked out from the DNA. The table lists roughly 260,000 clones, 87% of them singletons, with 2.3% in the top ten. Germline V gene data show CDR1 as SNHLY and CDR2 as FYNNEI. Trimming removed 10 bases from V and 4 bases from J, with 10 bases in between. CDR3 length: 11 amino acids. This sequence originates from a woman in her forties or fifties with acute or convalescent COVID-19. Sequenced material: peripheral blood. V and J are TRBV2 and TRBJ1-2; D gene uncertain. The CDR3 region is CATQDTYGYTF. The CDR3 DNA reads as TGTGCCACTCAAGACACCTATGGCTACACCTTC.